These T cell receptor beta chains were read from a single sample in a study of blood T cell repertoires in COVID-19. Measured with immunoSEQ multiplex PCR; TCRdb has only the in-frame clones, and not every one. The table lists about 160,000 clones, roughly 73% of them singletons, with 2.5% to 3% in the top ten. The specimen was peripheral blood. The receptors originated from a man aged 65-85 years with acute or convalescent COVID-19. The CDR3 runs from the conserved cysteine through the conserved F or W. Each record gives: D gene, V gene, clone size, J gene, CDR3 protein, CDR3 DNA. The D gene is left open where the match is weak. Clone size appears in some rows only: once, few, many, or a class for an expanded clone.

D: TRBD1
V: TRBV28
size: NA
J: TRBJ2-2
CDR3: CASSLPGGNTGELFF
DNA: TGTGCCAGCAGTCTCCCAGGGGGGAACACCGGGGAGCTGTTTTTT

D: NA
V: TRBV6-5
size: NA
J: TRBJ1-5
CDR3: CASSQSGSHQPQHF
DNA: TGTGCCAGCAGTCAAAGCGGGTCCCATCAGCCCCAGCATTTT

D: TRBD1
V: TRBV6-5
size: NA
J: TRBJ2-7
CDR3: CASSYSTGFYEQYF
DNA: TGTGCCAGCAGTTACTCGACAGGGTTCTACGAGCAGTACTTC

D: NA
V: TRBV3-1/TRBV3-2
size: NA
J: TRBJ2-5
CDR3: CASSPGIETQYF
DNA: TGTGCCAGCAGCCCGGGGATAGAGACCCAGTACTTC

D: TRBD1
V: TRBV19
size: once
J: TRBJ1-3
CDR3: CASWKTGISGNTIYF
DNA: TGTGCCAGTTGGAAGACAGGGATCTCTGGAAACACCATATATTTT

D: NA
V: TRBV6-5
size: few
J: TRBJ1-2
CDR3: CASSYSGARVSGYTF
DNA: TGTGCCAGCAGTTACTCGGGGGCCCGCGTGTCTGGCTACACCTTC

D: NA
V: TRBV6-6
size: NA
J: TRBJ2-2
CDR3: CASSYRGPGELFF
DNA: TGTGCCAGCAGTTATAGGGGCCCCGGGGAGCTGTTTTTT

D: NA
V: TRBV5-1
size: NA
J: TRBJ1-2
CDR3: CASSLTNRLGYTF
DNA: TGCGCCAGCAGCCTTACAAATCGCTTGGGCTACACCTTC

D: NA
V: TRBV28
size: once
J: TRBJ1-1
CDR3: CASSLWRGEDTEAFF
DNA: TGTGCCAGCAGTTTATGGCGGGGGGAGGACACTGAAGCTTTCTTT

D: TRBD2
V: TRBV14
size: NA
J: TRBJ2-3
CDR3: CASSPRGGLADTQYF
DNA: TGTGCCAGCAGCCCTCGGGGGGGTCTGGCAGATACGCAGTATTTT

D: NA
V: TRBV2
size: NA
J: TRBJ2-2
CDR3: CASGLGGNTGELFF
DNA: TGTGCCAGCGGATTGGGGGGGAACACCGGGGAGCTGTTTTTT

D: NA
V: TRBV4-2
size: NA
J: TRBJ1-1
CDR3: CASSQEENGDTEAFF
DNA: TGTGCCAGCAGCCAAGAGGAGAACGGGGACACTGAAGCTTTCTTT

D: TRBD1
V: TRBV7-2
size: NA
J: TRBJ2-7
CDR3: CASTRDRGYEQYF
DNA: TGTGCCAGCACGAGGGACAGGGGCTACGAGCAGTACTTC

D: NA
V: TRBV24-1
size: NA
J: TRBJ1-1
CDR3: CATSDAASGNTEAFF
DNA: TGTGCCACCAGTGATGCCGCCTCGGGGAACACTGAAGCTTTCTTT

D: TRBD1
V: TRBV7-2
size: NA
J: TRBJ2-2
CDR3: CASRTTGGTGELFF
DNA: TGTGCCAGCAGGACTACAGGGGGCACCGGGGAGCTGTTTTTT

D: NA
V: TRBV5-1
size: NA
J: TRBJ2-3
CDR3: CASSFRSGGDTQYF
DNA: TGCGCCAGCAGCTTCCGTTCAGGAGGGGATACGCAGTATTTT

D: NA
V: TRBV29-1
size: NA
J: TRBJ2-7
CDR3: CSVGGSGAYEQYF
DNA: TGCAGCGTTGGGGGGTCAGGGGCCTACGAGCAGTACTTC